These 20 T cell receptor beta chains were sequenced from one sample in a study of OX40 agonist ivuxolimab in advanced cancers. The data were produced by immunoSEQ multiplex PCR, yet TCRdb's version contains in-frame clones alone and is incomplete. The data show nearly 110,000 clones, with 90% seen just once and 0.45% to 0.5% held by the top ten. Sample: CD4+ or CD8+ T cells sorted from blood, taken in a trial of the OX40 agonist ivuxolimab. All receptors come from an adult with an advanced solid tumor such as melanoma, head and neck, liver or kidney cancer.

This clone was recorded once. V is TRBV5-4 and J is TRBJ1-4; D is undetermined. The CDR3 runs 14 residues. Germline CDR1 SGHNT, CDR2 YYREEE (reference sequence). Between the trimmed V and J ends, which lost 2 bases and 2 bases, there was a span of 7 bases. The CDR3 nucleotides read TGTGCCAGCAGCTTCCAGGAGACTAATGAAAAACTGTTTTTT. Amino acid sequence: CASSFQETNEKLFF. Full variable domain (remainder filled in from reference TRBV5-4 and TRBJ1-4): ETGVTQSPTHLIKTRGQQVTLRCSSQSGHNTVSWYQQALGQGPQFIFQYYREEENGRGNFPPRFSGLQFPNYSSELNVNALELDDSALYLCASSFQETNEKLFFGSGTQLSVL.

The chain carries TRBV5-6 and TRBJ2-2; weak D call: TRBD2 (6 bases). This CDR3 has 15 amino acids. The V end lost 0 bases, the J end lost 5 bases, and 11 bases lay between the germline ends. Germline CDR1 SGHDT, CDR2 YYEEEE. In DNA, the CDR3 is TGTGCCAGCAGCTTGGCCGGGGCGGGGACCGGGGAGCTGTTTTTT. Its translation: CASSLAGAGTGELFF.

V gene TRBV6-1 combines with J gene TRBJ2-7; 9 bases map to TRBD2. V lost 7 bases, J lost 2 bases, and 9 bases stayed unmatched. There are 15 residues in the CDR3. Germline CDR1 reads MNHNS; CDR2 reads SASEGT. The CDR3: CASIDNSGSAYEQYF. The DNA of the CDR3 is TGTGCCAGCATTGATAATAGCGGGAGCGCCTACGAGCAGTACTTC.

This clone was picked up a small number of times. The chain couples TRBV4-2 to TRBJ1-5; 10 bases align to TRBD1. Germline loops: CDR1 LGHNA, CDR2 YNFKEQ. Trimming removed 3 bases from V and 5 bases from J; junction bases left unmatched: 7. CDR3 size: 16 residues. This CDR3 reads CASSQTTGGDDQPQHF. In nucleotides, the CDR3 is TGTGCCAGCAGCCAGACGACAGGGGGCGATGATCAGCCCCAGCATTTT.

The V and J genes are TRBV21-1 and TRBJ2-7; the table's D call, TRBD1, was not checked against the DNA. TRBV21-1 is marked as a pseudogene. The CDR3 is 15 residues long. The DNA of the CDR3 is TGTGCCAGCAGCGGCACACCGGGACAGGGCGACGAGCAGTACTTC. Amino acid sequence: CASSGTPGQGDEQYF.

The chain couples TRBV10-3 to TRBJ2-1; a weak D match, TRBD2 (6 bases). Germline V lookup: CDR1 ENHRY, CDR2 SYGVKD. The CDR3 contains 14 residues. V was cut by 9 bases and J by 6 bases, with 18 bases left in between. DNA of the CDR3: TGTGCCATGTCCTGGGGGGTCGTAGGCAATGAGCAGTTCTTC. Encoded protein: CAMSWGVVGNEQFF.

The chain is built from TRBV6-5 and TRBJ1-2; D is uncertain. V shed 5 bases and J shed 5 bases, with 15 bases lying between them. CDR1 is MNHEY, CDR2 SVGAGI, per germline. This CDR3 region has 14 residues. CDR3 in amino acids: CASSDSAGLYGYTF. The CDR3 region has the DNA TGTGCCAGCAGTGATTCGGCAGGACTGTATGGCTACACCTTC.

The gene calls are TRBV6-1 and TRBJ2-7, with 12 bases identical to TRBD1. The CDR3 totals 14 residues. The germline V gene encodes CDR1 MNHNS and CDR2 SASEGT. V lost 4 bases and J lost 6; bases outside the gene matches: 4. The CDR3 bases are TGTGCCAGCAGTGGGGACAGGGGGCCGGCCGAGCAGTACTTC. Translation gives CASSGDRGPAEQYF.

The chain uses TRBV18 and TRBJ1-3, with TRBD1 matching 7 bases. V shed 3 bases and J 4 bases; nucleotides not matched to a gene: 6. Per germline, CDR1 KGHSH and CDR2 LQKENI. The CDR3 covers 15 residues. The CDR3 here is CASSPPTGFGNTIYF. As DNA, the CDR3 is TGTGCCAGCTCACCGCCGACAGGGTTCGGAAACACCATATATTTT.

The V gene is TRBV10-2, the J gene TRBJ2-5; 12 nucleotides line up with TRBD2. The CDR3 consists of 14 residues. Germline-derived CDR1 and CDR2 are WSHSY and SAAADI. V dropped 3 bases and J dropped 5; count of bases not matched to a gene: 1. DNA for the CDR3: TGCGCCAGCAGTGATCTAGCGGGGGGGGAGACCCAGTACTTC. Protein product: CASSDLAGGETQYF.

The CDR3 here is CASSREGRGEAFF. The CDR3 DNA sequence: TGTGCCAGCAGCCGAGAGGGCAGGGGGGAAGCTTTCTTT. V and J are TRBV7-9 and TRBJ1-1, with 7 bases matching TRBD1. CDR1 SEHNR and CDR2 FQNEAQ come from the germline V gene (reference sequence). The CDR3 is 13 residues long. V was pared by 5 bases and J by 8 bases, with 8 bases of the junction left unmatched.

The CDR3 spells CASSQTSGGAATQYF. The DNA for the CDR3 is TGTGCCAGCAGCCAAACTAGCGGGGGGGCGGCTACTCAGTATTTT. The V gene is TRBV4-2, the J gene TRBJ2-3, with 13 bases fitting TRBD2. This CDR3 spans 15 amino acids. Germline V gene data show CDR1 as LGHNA and CDR2 as YNFKEQ. V lost 2 bases and J lost 12; bases outside the gene matches: 8.

This clone was observed a handful of times. The chain links TRBV9 to TRBJ1-2; TRBD1 matches 11 bases. V was pared by 4 bases and J by 5 bases, with 7 bases of the junction left unmatched. The CDR3 contains 15 residues. In germline, CDR1 is SGDLS, CDR2 YYNGEE. CDR3 in DNA: TGTGCCAGCAGCCCCGGGACAGGGGGTAAATATGGCTACACCTTC. The encoded protein is CASSPGTGGKYGYTF.

The V and J genes are TRBV7-8 and TRBJ2-1, with TRBD2 matching over 14 bases. CDR1 and CDR2 (germline): SGHVS, FQNEAQ. The CDR3 is 16 residues long. V lost 1 base and J lost 7; bases outside the gene matches: 3. The CDR3 region is CASSLVWTSGGNEQFF. CDR3 nucleotide sequence: TGTGCCAGCAGCTTAGTCTGGACTAGCGGGGGGAATGAGCAGTTCTTC.

The chain uses TRBV10-3 and TRBJ1-1; D not resolved. Trimming took 10 bases from V and 0 from J, leaving 12 bases between them. Germline V CDR1 and CDR2: ENHRY, SYGVKD. This CDR3 region has 13 residues. The CDR3 protein is CATGREMNTEAFF. CDR3 sequence (DNA): TGTGCCACCGGACGGGAGATGAACACTGAAGCTTTCTTT.

The gene calls are TRBV2 and TRBJ1-1; 9 bases map to TRBD1. There are 13 residues in the CDR3. Losses at the gene ends were 4 bases for V and 6 bases for J; bases not matched to a gene: 3. Per the germline V gene, CDR1 is SNHLY and CDR2 is FYNNEI. The CDR3, as DNA: TGTGCCAGCAGTGGGACAGGGGATTCTGAAGCTTTCTTT. Residues: CASSGTGDSEAFF.

This chain links TRBV5-6 with TRBJ1-4; tentative D call: TRBD1 (5 bases). The ends were cut back, 4 bases at V and 3 bases at J, with 7 bases in the middle. The CDR3 extends over 13 amino acids. Per the germline V gene, CDR1 is SGHDT and CDR2 is YYEEEE. The CDR3 loop reads CASSPGPNEKLFF. The CDR3 nucleotides are TGTGCCAGCAGCCCGGGACCTAATGAAAAACTGTTTTTT.

V usage is TRBV10-2 and J usage is TRBJ1-3; TRBD1 agrees at 7 bases. CDR1 is WSHSY, CDR2 SAAADI, per germline. J lost 2 bases, V lost 7 bases, and 14 bases had no gene match. The CDR3 is 17 amino acids. The CDR3 DNA sequence: TGCGCCAGCATGAACGACAGGGCATGGGACGCTGGAAACACCATATATTTT. Amino acids: CASMNDRAWDAGNTIYF.

This chain joins TRBV5-6 and TRBJ2-3; 7 bases are a match to TRBD1. CDR1 is SGHDT and CDR2 is YYEEEE in the germline V gene. Trimming at V came to 2 bases and at J to 0 bases, leaving 3 bases not matched to a gene. The length of the CDR3 is 15 residues. Written as DNA, the CDR3 is TGTGCCAGCAGCTTAGGACAGGTCAGCACAGATACGCAGTATTTT. Translation gives CASSLGQVSTDTQYF.

The chain has TRBV9 and TRBJ2-3, with D hard to call. V gave up 0 bases and J gave up 3 bases, with 11 bases separating them. The CDR3 consists of 15 residues. Germline V gene sequence: CDR1 SGDLS, CDR2 YYNGEE. The CDR3 here is CASSVGGSQTDTQYF. In DNA form, the CDR3 reads TGTGCCAGCAGCGTAGGGGGAAGCCAGACAGATACGCAGTATTTT.